These 4 T cell receptor beta chains were all obtained from the same sample, sequenced in a study of T cell responses to AZD1222 COVID-19 vaccine. Using immunoSEQ multiplex PCR, the repertoire was profiled, and TCRdb retains in-frame clones only, with some absent. The sample records roughly 120,000 clones, around nine tenths being singletons. Specimen: peripheral blood, collected on day 0 of AZD1222 vaccination. The receptors originated from an adult in good health.

The chain joins TRBV4-2 to TRBJ2-2, with 9 nucleotides matching TRBD2. The CDR3 spans 15 residues. Germline assignment: CDR1 LGHNA and CDR2 YNFKEQ. J gave up 2 bases and V 4 bases, and 2 bases lay outside the gene matches. The CDR3 sequence is CASSLSGGNTGELFF. The CDR3 nucleotides read TGTGCCAGCAGCCTTAGCGGGGGCAACACCGGGGAGCTGTTTTTT.

Concerning this clone: The same CDR3 can be traced to other DNA sequences in this sample. The rearrangement joins TRBV5-6 to TRBJ1-1, with D unresolved. V dropped 0 bases and J dropped 0 bases, with 0 bases sitting between them. The CDR3 runs 12 residues. Germline lookup yields CDR1 SGHDT and CDR2 YYEEEE. The CDR3 region is CASSLVNTEAFF. CDR3 sequence (DNA): TGTGCCAGCAGCTTGGTGAACACTGAAGCTTTCTTT. The full variable domain, rest sourced from reference TRBV5-6 and TRBJ1-1, is DAGVTQSPTHLIKTRGQQVTLRCSPKSGHDTVSWYQQALGQGPQFIFQYYEEEERQRGNFPDRFSGHQFPNYSSELNVNALLLGDSALYLCASSLVNTEAFFGQGTRLTVV.

The genes are TRBV3-1 (or the pseudogene TRBV3-2) and TRBJ2-7, with 9 bases matching TRBD2. This CDR3 contains 14 residues. Germline V gene lookup returns CDR1 LGHDT and CDR2 YNNKEL (reference sequence). Losses at the gene ends were 7 bases for V and 5 bases for J; bases not matched to a gene: 9. The CDR3 loop reads CASTSGTSFDEQYF. CDR3 nucleotide sequence: TGTGCCAGCACCTCCGGGACTAGCTTCGACGAGCAGTACTTC.

This clone appeared a single time. This chain uses TRBV27 with TRBJ2-7, with D perhaps matching TRBD1 or TRBD2 (6 bases each). This CDR3 is 12 amino acids long. Trimming stripped 5 bases from V and 6 bases from J, with 11 bases between. Germline loops: CDR1 MNHEY, CDR2 SMNVEV (reference sequence). In nucleotides, the CDR3 is TGTGCCAGCAGTCCACAGGGAGGCGAGCAGTACTTC. This codes for CASSPQGGEQYF.